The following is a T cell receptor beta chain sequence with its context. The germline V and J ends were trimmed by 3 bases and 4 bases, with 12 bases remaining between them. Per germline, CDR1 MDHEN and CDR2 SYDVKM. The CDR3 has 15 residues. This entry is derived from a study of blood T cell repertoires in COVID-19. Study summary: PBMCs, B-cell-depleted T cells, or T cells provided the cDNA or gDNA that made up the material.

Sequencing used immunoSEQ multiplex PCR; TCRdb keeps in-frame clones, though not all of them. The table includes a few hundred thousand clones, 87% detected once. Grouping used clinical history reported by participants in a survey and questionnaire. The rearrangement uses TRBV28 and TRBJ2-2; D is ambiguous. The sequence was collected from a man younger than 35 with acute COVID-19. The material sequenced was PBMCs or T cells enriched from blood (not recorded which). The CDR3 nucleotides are TGTGCCAGCAGTTTGCCCCTAGAAGGCACCGGGGAGCTGTTTTTT. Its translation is CASSLPLEGTGELFF.